Presented here are 26 T cell receptor beta chains from one specimen sequenced in a study of blood T cell repertoires in COVID-19. Sequencing used immunoSEQ multiplex PCR; TCRdb keeps in-frame clones, though not all of them. This table holds about 90,000 clones, almost 95% found once. Sequences were obtained from peripheral blood. These receptors all come from a woman aged 60-75 years with active COVID-19.

This chain uses TRBV7-8 with TRBJ2-1, with TRBD2 matching 7 bases. In germline, CDR1 is SGHVS, CDR2 FQNEAQ. This CDR3 is 15 amino acids long. V lost 0 bases to trimming and J lost 4 bases; unmatched junction nucleotides: 3. Here the CDR3 DNA reads TGTGCCAGCAGCTTAGCGGGGGGGAAATACAATGAGCAGTTCTTC. It is translated as CASSLAGGKYNEQFF. The full variable domain, rest sourced from reference TRBV7-8 and TRBJ2-1, is GAGVSQSPRYKVAKRGQDVALRCDPISGHVSLFWYQQALGQGPEFLTYFQNEAQLDKSGLPSDRFFAERPEGSVSTLKIQRTQQEDSAVYLCASSLAGGKYNEQFFGPGTRLTVL.

There are a few counts of this clone. The genes are TRBV12-3 or TRBV12-4 and TRBJ1-1; TRBD1 might be the D (5 bases). CDR3 length: 13 residues. Trimming stripped 10 bases from V and 0 bases from J, with 12 bases between. CDR3 loop: CATVQGLNTEAFF. The CDR3 coding sequence is TGTGCCACCGTCCAGGGCTTGAACACTGAAGCTTTCTTT.

The chain couples TRBV12-3 or TRBV12-4 to TRBJ2-7; D remains ambiguous. The CDR3 is 13 residues long. The V and J ends lost 6 bases and 3 bases respectively, with 12 bases between them. The CDR3 region is CASRTPGSYEQYF. As DNA, the CDR3 is TGTGCCAGCAGAACCCCGGGTAGCTACGAGCAGTACTTC.

V usage is TRBV12-3 or TRBV12-4 and J usage is TRBJ1-1; 7 bases match TRBD1. The junction had 5 bases not matched to a gene; V was cut back by 6 bases and J by 4 bases. The CDR3 is 13 amino acids. Here the CDR3 reads CASSTTGVTEAFF. For the CDR3, the DNA is TGTGCCAGCAGCACAACAGGGGTCACTGAAGCTTTCTTT.

The chain recombines TRBV3-1 (or the pseudogene TRBV3-2) with TRBJ2-5; 8 bases are a match to TRBD1. After removal of 0 bases from V and 5 bases from J, the junction contained 5 bases not matched to a gene. This CDR3 spans 15 amino acids. Germline V gene lookup returns CDR1 LGHDT and CDR2 YNNKEL (reference sequence). The DNA of the CDR3 is TGTGCCAGCAGCCAAGAGCAGGGGGCGTGGGAGACCCAGTACTTC. This codes for CASSQEQGAWETQYF.

The CDR3 DNA follows: TGTGCCAGCAGCTTGGTAGGGGTGAACACTGAAGCTTTCTTT. It specifies CASSLVGVNTEAFF. This sequence joins TRBV5-4 and TRBJ1-1, with D maybe TRBD1 (5 bases). The CDR3 covers 14 residues. The V gene lost 0 bases and the J gene lost 0 bases, with 6 bases spanning the gap. Per germline, CDR1 SGHNT and CDR2 YYREEE (reference sequence).

This chain connects TRBV11-1 to TRBJ1-1, with a possible D match to TRBD1 (5 bases). From germline, CDR1 is SGHAT and CDR2 FQDESV (reference sequence). The CDR3 is made up of 16 amino acids. V lost 4 bases to trimming and J lost 0 bases, with 15 bases between them. The CDR3 loop is CASSSGNRLLNTEAFF. For the CDR3, the DNA is TGTGCCAGCAGCTCAGGAAACAGGCTTTTGAACACTGAAGCTTTCTTT.

V usage is TRBV7-2 and J usage is TRBJ1-5; TRBD1 might be the D (6 bases). V dropped 1 base and J dropped 7 bases, with 14 bases sitting between them. There are 15 residues in the CDR3. Per germline, CDR1 SGHTA and CDR2 FQGNSA. The CDR3 here is CASSLGGGPGQPQHF. In nucleotides, the CDR3 is TGTGCCAGCAGCTTAGGGGGGGGCCCGGGCCAGCCCCAGCATTTT.

The J gene is TRBJ2-3, the V gene TRBV11-3; D not certain. The V and J ends lost 6 bases and 4 bases respectively, with 17 bases between them. This CDR3 is built from 15 residues. Germline V gives CDR1 SGHNT, CDR2 YENEEA. CDR3 region: CASSPGRIEPDTQYF. The CDR3 bases are TGTGCCAGCAGTCCAGGTCGGATAGAGCCAGATACGCAGTATTTT.

In DNA, the CDR3 is TGTGCCAGCAGGAAAACGGACCACAGGTCGGGCTACACCTTC. It is translated as CASRKTDHRSGYTF. The chain couples TRBV2 to TRBJ1-2; D may be TRBD1 (5 bases). This CDR3 has 14 residues. V lost 6 bases and J lost 8, with 19 bases in between. CDR1 SNHLY and CDR2 FYNNEI come from the germline V gene.

The V and J genes are TRBV29-1 and TRBJ1-1; D may be TRBD1 (6 bases). Germline V gives CDR1 SQVTM, CDR2 ANQGSEA. CDR3 length: 11 residues. CDR3 protein: CSTRGNTEAFF. CDR3 sequence (DNA): TGCAGTACCAGGGGGAACACTGAAGCTTTCTTT.

In DNA form, the CDR3 reads TGTGCCAGCAGCTTAACACTAGCGGGGGCCTACGAGCAGTACTTC. Its protein is CASSLTLAGAYEQYF. The V and J genes are TRBV7-9 and TRBJ2-7, with 11 bases aligning to TRBD2. Losses at the gene ends were 2 bases for V and 2 bases for J; bases not matched to a gene: 2. The CDR3 has 15 amino acids. The germline V gene encodes CDR1 SEHNR and CDR2 FQNEAQ (reference sequence).

The J gene is TRBJ2-2, the V gene TRBV10-3, with D possibly matching TRBD2 (5 bases). Germline V gene lookup returns CDR1 ENHRY and CDR2 SYGVKD. This CDR3 comprises 14 residues. V lost 10 bases and J 0 bases, leaving 12 bases between the germline ends. CDR3 DNA sequence: TGTGCCACCTGGCGGCGGGCGAACACCGGGGAGCTGTTTTTT. It is translated as CATWRRANTGELFF.

This chain joins TRBV4-3 and TRBJ2-3; 8 bases map to TRBD2. Germline V gene sequence: CDR1 LGHNA, CDR2 YSLEER. This CDR3 comprises 16 residues. V lost 1 base to trimming and J lost 4 bases; unmatched junction nucleotides: 7. CDR3 residues: CASSQVGAGGPDTQYF. The CDR3 DNA sequence: TGCGCCAGCAGCCAAGTGGGTGCGGGGGGTCCAGATACGCAGTATTTT.

This rearrangement joins TRBV3-1 (or the pseudogene TRBV3-2) to TRBJ2-3; D is uncertain. The ends were cut back, 3 bases at V and 1 base at J, with 20 bases in the middle. This CDR3 spans 18 amino acids. From germline, CDR1 is LGHDT and CDR2 YNNKEL (reference sequence). CDR3 nucleotide sequence: TGTGCCAGCAGCCACGGTGCCCCTAAAGTTATCGGCACAGATACGCAGTATTTT. The encoded protein is CASSHGAPKVIGTDTQYF.

The chain uses TRBV27 and TRBJ2-2; TRBD2 matches 8 bases. The CDR3 totals 15 residues. V lost 5 bases and J lost 2; bases outside the gene matches: 4. The germline V gene has CDR1 MNHEY and CDR2 SMNVEV (reference sequence). The CDR3 DNA sequence: TGTGCCAGCAGTCTCGGGGGGGCAAACACCGGGGAGCTGTTTTTT. It specifies CASSLGGANTGELFF.

J is TRBJ2-1 and V is TRBV4-3; 12 nucleotides line up with TRBD2. The CDR3 is made up of 17 amino acids. J was trimmed by 0 bases and V by 4 bases; bases with no gene match: 4. The germline V gene encodes CDR1 LGHNA and CDR2 YSLEER. The chain's CDR3 is CASSRTTSGGSYNEQFF. CDR3 in DNA: TGCGCCAGCAGCCGAACGACTAGCGGGGGCTCCTACAATGAGCAGTTCTTC.

The chain combines TRBV21-1 with TRBJ1-4. TRBV21-1 counts as a pseudogene. The CDR3 runs to 12 residues. In DNA form, the CDR3 reads TGTGCCAGCAGCAACGTGAGAGAAAAACTGTTTTTT. This codes for CASSNVREKLFF.

This sequence joins TRBV6-5 and TRBJ1-6, with 7 bases that match TRBD1. Germline values: CDR1 MNHEY, CDR2 SVGAGI. The CDR3 consists of 12 residues. Germline trimming cut 10 bases from V and 6 bases from J; bases unmatched to any gene: 3. The CDR3 loop is CATRQGNSPLHF. CDR3 DNA sequence: TGTGCCACTAGACAGGGTAATTCACCCCTCCACTTT.

The V call is TRBV18, the J call TRBJ2-7, with a weak D call TRBD1 (6 bases). The germline CDR1 and CDR2 sequences are KGHSH and LQKENI. There are 14 residues in the CDR3. The germline V and J ends were trimmed by 0 bases and 3 bases, with 9 bases remaining between them. The CDR3 region has the DNA TGTGCCAGCTCACCACCATCCAGGGGCTACGAGCAGTACTTC. Amino acids: CASSPPSRGYEQYF.

CDR3 sequence reads: CASSFQGADIQYF. Written as DNA, the CDR3 is TGTGCCAGCAGCTTCCAAGGGGCGGACATTCAGTACTTC. V usage is TRBV12-3 or TRBV12-4 and J usage is TRBJ2-4; D perhaps matches TRBD1 (5 bases). The V end was cut by 6 bases, the J end by 8 bases, with 14 bases between. This CDR3 has 13 amino acids.

The gene calls are TRBV29-1 and TRBJ2-7; 9 nucleotides align to TRBD2. Germline assignment: CDR1 SQVTM and CDR2 ANQGSEA. Trimming removed 4 bases from V and 0 bases from J; junction bases left unmatched: 7. CDR3 length: 15 amino acids. CDR3 bases: TGCAGCGTTGCTCTAGCGGGGTTTAGCTCCTACGAGCAGTACTTC. It yields the protein CSVALAGFSSYEQYF.

This chain connects TRBV27 to TRBJ2-7; 7 bases fit TRBD1. V trimming: 3 bases; J trimming: 5 bases; junction bases outside the gene matches: 1. The CDR3 consists of 12 residues. Germline V gene sequence: CDR1 MNHEY, CDR2 SMNVEV (reference sequence). CDR3 residues: CASSLTGNEQYF. DNA of the CDR3: TGTGCCAGCAGTTTGACAGGGAACGAGCAGTACTTC.

The chain links TRBV11-3 to TRBJ2-5; D gene ambiguous. The CDR3 sequence is 14 residues long. Looked up from germline, CDR1 is SGHNT and CDR2 is YENEEA. The V and J ends lost 0 bases and 2 bases respectively, with 7 bases between them. The DNA of the CDR3 is TGTGCCAGCAGCTTAGATCGCCAGCAAGAGACCCAGTACTTC. Its translation: CASSLDRQQETQYF. Full variable domain (outside the CDR3, taken from reference TRBV11-3 and TRBJ2-5): EAGVVQSPRYKIIEKKQPVAFWCNPISGHNTLYWYLQNLGQGPELLIRYENEEAVDDSQLPKDRFSAERLKGVDSTLKIQPAELGDSAVYLCASSLDRQQETQYFGPGTRLLVL.

The V gene is TRBV4-3, the J gene TRBJ2-1; TRBD2 agrees at 9 bases. J was trimmed by 7 bases and V by 0 bases; bases with no gene match: 4. The CDR3 contains 15 residues. Germline V gene lookup returns CDR1 LGHNA and CDR2 YSLEER. The CDR3 coding sequence is TGCGCCAGCAGCCAAGATCGCGGGGGGGCGAATGAGCAGTTCTTC. It is translated as CASSQDRGGANEQFF.

The chain carries TRBV24-1 and TRBJ2-1; maybe TRBD1 (6 bases). This CDR3 spans 16 amino acids. The V end lost 2 bases, the J end lost 0 bases, and 10 bases lay between the germline ends. The germline CDR1 and CDR2 sequences are KGHDR and SFDVKD. The DNA of the CDR3 is TGTGCCACCAGTGATTCTGGGACAAGCTCCTACAATGAGCAGTTCTTC. It encodes CATSDSGTSSYNEQFF.